The 22 T cell receptor beta chains presented below share a single source sample, sequenced in a study of human T cells and chemical hapten exposure. The treatment: therapeutic diphenylcyclopropenone sensitization with weekly scalp DPC. The library tagged each cDNA molecule with unique molecular identifiers. TCRdb re-analysed the reads in MiXCR, keeping a single row per CDR3 protein. This sample yields under 5,500 distinct CDR3 sequences, of which 49% are seen a single time; approximately 3.7% belongs to the top ten. The input for sequencing was whole blood, taken before DPC sensitization or 2, 6, or about 24 weeks after (not recorded which). Every receptor here comes from an adult with alopecia areata. Some clones in this sample may be carry-over from other donors' samples. This table probably holds off-target reads from a library built for another chain.

The genes are TRBV12-3 or TRBV12-4 and TRBJ1-1; maybe TRBD1 (6 bases). V was pared by 6 bases and J by 11 bases, with 13 bases between. This CDR3 comprises 11 residues. DNA for the CDR3: TGTGCCAGCAGCACAGGGACGGACGCTTTCTTT. Residues: CASSTGTDAFF.

There are a few counts of this clonotype. This chain links TRBV20-1 with TRBJ2-3, with 8 positions matching TRBD1. Germline V gene sequence: CDR1 DFQATT, CDR2 SNEGSKA (reference sequence). V gave up 5 bases and J gave up 2 bases; unmatched junction bases: 12. The CDR3 spans 16 residues. DNA for the CDR3: TGCAGTGCTCACTCGAGGACAGGGTCAATCACAGATACGCAGTATTTT. It encodes CSAHSRTGSITDTQYF.

This chain connects TRBV6-4 to TRBJ2-6; a weak D match, TRBD1 (5 bases). Germline values: CDR1 MRHNA, CDR2 SNTAGT. The CDR3 covers 15 residues. Trimming cost V 8 bases and J 0 bases, with 11 bases left between them. The CDR3, as DNA: TGTGCCAGCGGGGCCGACGGCTCTGGGGCCAACGTCCTGACTTTC. Residues: CASGADGSGANVLTF.

The chain carries TRBV11-2 and TRBJ2-3, with 12 positions matching TRBD2. This CDR3 is built from 17 residues. Germline CDR1 and CDR2: SGHAT and FQNNGV. The J segment lost 5 bases and the V segment lost 5 bases, leaving 11 bases of the junction unmatched. The CDR3 here is CASSGYHGLAGQDTQYF. CDR3 DNA: TGTGCCAGCAGCGGCTACCACGGACTAGCGGGGCAAGATACGCAGTATTTT.

The rearrangement links TRBV12-3 or TRBV12-4 to TRBJ1-2, with D unresolved. Deletions cut 5 bases from V and 8 bases from J, with 9 bases between. CDR3 size: 11 residues. The CDR3 region has the DNA TGTGCCAGCAGTCTTGGCGTGGGCTACACCTTC. Translated: CASSLGVGYTF.

This clonotype showed up just a few times. The rearrangement uses TRBV5-1 and TRBJ2-1, with TRBD1 identical over 8 bases. The V and J ends lost 2 bases and 7 bases, in that order; junction bases with no gene match: 11. This CDR3 contains 16 residues. Germline V lookup: CDR1 SGHRS, CDR2 YFSETQ. In DNA, the CDR3 is TGCGCCAGCAGCTTTGCTCAGGGGGCTAAAGGGAATGAGCAGTTCTTC. It is translated as CASSFAQGAKGNEQFF.

This sequence joins TRBV28 and TRBJ2-2; the D is unclear. V gave up 6 bases and J gave up 3 bases, with 8 bases separating them. CDR3 length equals 13 residues. Germline loops: CDR1 MDHEN, CDR2 SYDVKM. The CDR3 sequence is CASRLQYTGELFF. CDR3 nucleotide sequence: TGTGCCAGCAGACTTCAGTACACCGGGGAGCTGTTTTTT. Full variable domain (rest looked up from reference TRBV28 and TRBJ2-2): DVKVTQSSRYLVKRTGEKVFLECVQDMDHENMFWYRQDPGLGLRLIYFSYDVKMKEKGDIPEGYSVSREKKERFSLILESASTNQTSMYLCASRLQYTGELFFGEGSRLTVL.

The chain links TRBV28 to TRBJ2-5, with a tentative D call TRBD1 (6 bases). There are 12 residues in the CDR3. The V and J ends lost 6 bases and 6 bases respectively, with 11 bases between them. Germline-derived CDR1 and CDR2 are MDHEN and SYDVKM. The CDR3 reads CASREGVKTQYF. The CDR3 DNA reads as TGTGCCAGCAGAGAGGGGGTGAAGACCCAGTACTTC.

The CDR3 reads CASSLGGRLYEQYF. In nucleotides, the CDR3 is TGTGCCAGCAGTTTAGGGGGGAGGTTGTACGAGCAGTACTTC. This chain links TRBV12-3 or TRBV12-4 with TRBJ2-7, with D tentatively TRBD2 (6 bases). V was cut by 1 base and J by 4 bases, with 11 bases left in between. The CDR3 spans 14 residues.

The chain joins TRBV12-3 or TRBV12-4 to TRBJ1-2; D is unclear. This CDR3 has 13 amino acids. Trimming shortened V by 2 bases and J by 6 bases, and 10 bases separated the two germline ends. Written as DNA, the CDR3 is TGTGCCAGCAGTTTATCGACCCCTAATGGCTACACCTTC. As protein: CASSLSTPNGYTF.

The V gene is TRBV6-5, the J gene TRBJ2-4, with 7 bases matching TRBD2. Looked up from germline, CDR1 is MNHEY and CDR2 is SVGAGI. V trimming: 6 bases; J trimming: 9 bases; junction bases outside the gene matches: 5. This CDR3 is 12 amino acids long. The CDR3 DNA reads as TGTGCCAGCAGCCCGGGAGGTGGCATTCAGTACTTC. Residues: CASSPGGGIQYF.

The chain couples TRBV28 to TRBJ2-7; 9 nucleotides line up with TRBD1. Germline V CDR1 and CDR2: MDHEN, SYDVKM. CDR3 length equals 15 residues. V lost 5 bases and J lost 4; bases outside the gene matches: 9. The CDR3 loop reads CASSAAGQGIYEQYF. CDR3 in DNA: TGTGCCAGCAGTGCTGCGGGACAGGGAATTTACGAGCAGTACTTC.

The chain recombines TRBV3-1 with TRBJ2-3; D gene uncertain. V gave up 0 bases and J gave up 6 bases, with 13 bases separating them. Germline V gene lookup returns CDR1 LGHDT and CDR2 YNNKEL (reference sequence). The CDR3 covers 15 residues. CDR3 coding DNA: TGTGCCAGCAGCCAAGATGTAGCCCGCCCCGATACGCAGTATTTT. This encodes CASSQDVARPDTQYF.

The rearrangement joins TRBV18 to TRBJ2-5; D remains unclear. CDR3 length equals 13 residues. Trimming took 2 bases from V and 3 from J, leaving 7 bases between them. Germline CDR1 and CDR2: KGHSH and LQKENI. CDR3: CASSPSREETQYF. The CDR3, as DNA: TGTGCCAGCTCACCATCGAGAGAAGAGACCCAGTACTTC. The full variable domain, its missing parts supplied by reference TRBV18 and TRBJ2-5, is NAGVMQNPRHLVRRRGQEARLRCSPMKGHSHVYWYRQLPEEGLKFMVYLQKENIIDESGMPKERFSAEFPKEGPSILRIQQVVRGDSAAYFCASSPSREETQYFGPGTRLLVL.

This chain joins TRBV12-3 or TRBV12-4 and TRBJ2-7; 9 bases are shared with TRBD1. With V trimmed by 6 bases and J by 1 base, 7 bases remained unmatched. The CDR3 has 15 residues. The CDR3 DNA is TGTGCCAGCAGCCCTTCCGGGACAGGGTCCTACGAGCAGTACTTC. Encoded protein: CASSPSGTGSYEQYF.

Only a few counts were recorded for this clonotype. The CDR3 is CASSAGSETQYF. Written as DNA, the CDR3 is TGTGCCAGCTCAGCAGGGTCAGAGACCCAGTACTTC. This chain joins TRBV18 and TRBJ2-5; weak D call: TRBD1 (5 bases). The V gene lost 5 bases and the J gene lost 4 bases, with 8 bases spanning the gap. The CDR3 is 12 residues long. Germline CDR1 reads KGHSH; CDR2 reads LQKENI.

V and J are TRBV5-5 and TRBJ2-3; D is undetermined. V lost 1 base and J 4 bases, leaving 7 bases between the germline ends. CDR3 length: 13 residues. From germline, CDR1 is SGHKS and CDR2 YYEKEE (reference sequence). The CDR3 DNA follows: TGTGCCAGCAGCTTGCTGGCTGCAGATACGCAGTATTTT. Protein sequence: CASSLLAADTQYF. Complete variable domain (other parts from reference TRBV5-5 and TRBJ2-3): DAGVTQSPTHLIKTRGQQVTLRCSPISGHKSVSWYQQVLGQGPQFIFQYYEKEERGRGNFPDRFSARQFPNYSSELNVNALLLGDSALYLCASSLLAADTQYFGPGTRLTVL.

The chain combines TRBV7-2 with TRBJ2-7; 9 bases map to TRBD2. The CDR3 runs 19 residues. The J segment lost 6 bases and the V segment lost 8 bases, leaving 26 bases of the junction unmatched. CDR1 and CDR2 from the germline V gene are SGHTA and FQGNSA. CDR3 nucleotides: TGTGCCAGCGCTAGGCCAAAATCGGCCAGGCTAGCGGGGTCCCGCGAGCAGTACTTC. Its protein is CASARPKSARLAGSREQYF.

This clonotype showed up just a few times. The rearrangement joins TRBV29-1 to TRBJ2-7; 10 bases map to TRBD2. The CDR3 is 15 amino acids. Germline-derived CDR1 and CDR2 are SQVTM and ANQGSEA. V lost 3 bases and J lost 0; bases outside the gene matches: 5. The CDR3 spells CSVDAPSGSSYEQYF. As DNA, the CDR3 is TGCAGCGTTGACGCTCCTAGCGGGAGCTCCTACGAGCAGTACTTC.

The CDR3 nucleotides are TGTGCCAGCAGCGTACTTACTCCGGGACCCCGGTCCTACAATGAGCAGTTCTTC. This gives the protein CASSVLTPGPRSYNEQFF. The J gene is TRBJ2-1, the V gene TRBV9; perhaps D is TRBD1 or TRBD2 (5 bases each). Trimming cost V 1 base and J 1 base, with 18 bases left between them. The CDR3 loop spans 18 amino acids. The germline V gene has CDR1 SGDLS and CDR2 YYNGEE.

The chain carries TRBV6-5 and TRBJ2-3; the D is unclear. CDR1 is MNHEY, CDR2 SVGAGI, per germline. CDR3 size: 14 residues. V shed 4 bases and J shed 4 bases, with 12 bases lying between them. The chain's CDR3 is CASSFFSRADTQYF. Here the CDR3 DNA reads TGTGCCAGCAGTTTCTTTTCTCGGGCAGATACGCAGTATTTT.

The chain has TRBV2 and TRBJ2-2; unclear D gene. CDR1 and CDR2 (germline): SNHLY, FYNNEI. Trimming took off 4 bases at V and 4 bases at J, with 7 bases between the two ends. The CDR3 has 13 residues. CDR3 protein: CASSVKVTGELFF. The CDR3 region has the DNA TGTGCCAGCAGTGTAAAGGTCACCGGGGAGCTGTTTTTT.